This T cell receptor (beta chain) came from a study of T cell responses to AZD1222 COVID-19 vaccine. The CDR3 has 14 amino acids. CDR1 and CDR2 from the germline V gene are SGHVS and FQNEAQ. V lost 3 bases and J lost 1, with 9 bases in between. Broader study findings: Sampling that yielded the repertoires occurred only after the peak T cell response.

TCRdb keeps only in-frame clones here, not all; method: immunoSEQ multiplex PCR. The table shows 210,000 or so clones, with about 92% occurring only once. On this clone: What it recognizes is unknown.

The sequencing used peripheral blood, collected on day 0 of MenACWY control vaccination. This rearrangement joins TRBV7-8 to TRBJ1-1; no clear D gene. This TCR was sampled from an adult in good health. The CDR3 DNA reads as TGTGCCAGCAGCTTGAAGCAGACGAACACTGAAGCTTTCTTT. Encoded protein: CASSLKQTNTEAFF.